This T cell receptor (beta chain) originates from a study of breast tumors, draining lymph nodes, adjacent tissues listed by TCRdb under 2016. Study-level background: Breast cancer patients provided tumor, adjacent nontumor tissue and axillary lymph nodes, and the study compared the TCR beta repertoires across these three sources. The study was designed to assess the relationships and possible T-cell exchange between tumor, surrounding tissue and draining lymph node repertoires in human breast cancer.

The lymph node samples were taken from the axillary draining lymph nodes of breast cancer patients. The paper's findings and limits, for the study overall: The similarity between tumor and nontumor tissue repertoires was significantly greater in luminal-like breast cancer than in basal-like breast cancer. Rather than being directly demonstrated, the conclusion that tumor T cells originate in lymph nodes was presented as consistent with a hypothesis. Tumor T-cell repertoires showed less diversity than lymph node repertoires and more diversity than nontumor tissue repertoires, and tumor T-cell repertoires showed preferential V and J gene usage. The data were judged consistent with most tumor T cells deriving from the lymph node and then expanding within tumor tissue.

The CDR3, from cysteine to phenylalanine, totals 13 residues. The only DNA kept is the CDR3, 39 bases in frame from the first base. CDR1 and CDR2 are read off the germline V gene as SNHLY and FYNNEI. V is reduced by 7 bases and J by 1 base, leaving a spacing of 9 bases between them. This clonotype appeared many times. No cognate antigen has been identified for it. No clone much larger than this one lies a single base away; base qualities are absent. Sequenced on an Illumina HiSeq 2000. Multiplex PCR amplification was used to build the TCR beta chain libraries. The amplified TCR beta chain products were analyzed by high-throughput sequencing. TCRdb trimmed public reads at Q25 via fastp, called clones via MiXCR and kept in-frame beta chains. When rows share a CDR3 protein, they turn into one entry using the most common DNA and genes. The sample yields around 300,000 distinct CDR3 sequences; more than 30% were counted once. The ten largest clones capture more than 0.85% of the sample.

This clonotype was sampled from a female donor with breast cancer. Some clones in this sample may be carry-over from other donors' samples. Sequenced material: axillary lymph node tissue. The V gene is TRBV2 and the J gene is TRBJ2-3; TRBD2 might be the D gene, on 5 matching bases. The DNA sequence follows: TGTGCCAGCAAGACTACTGGCACAGATACGCAGTATTTT. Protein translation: CASKTTGTDTQYF.